The 25 T cell receptor beta chains given below trace back to one sample, sequenced in a study of blood T cell repertoires in COVID-19. The assay was immunoSEQ multiplex PCR, and TCRdb's table has in-frame clones only and misses some. The table records 110,000 or so clones, 88% of them present only once. Sequencing used peripheral blood. The receptors originated from a woman in her 70s who had recovered from COVID-19.

The chain carries TRBV28 and TRBJ2-1; 8 bases line up with TRBD1. The CDR3 has 16 amino acids. CDR1 and CDR2 (germline): MDHEN, SYDVKM. Trimming at V came to 6 bases and at J to 9 bases, leaving 16 bases not matched to a gene. Here the CDR3 reads CASSLSLGTGGFEQFF. The DNA for the CDR3 is TGTGCCAGCAGCCTTAGCCTCGGGACAGGCGGATTTGAGCAGTTCTTC.

The genes are TRBV28 and TRBJ2-3; TRBD2 aligns across 9 bases. The CDR3 covers 14 residues. Germline-derived CDR1 and CDR2 are MDHEN and SYDVKM. With 6 bases clipped from V and 1 base from J, the junction kept 2 bases outside the gene matches. The CDR3 DNA reads as TGTGCCAGCAGGGTAGCGGGGGGCACAGATACGCAGTATTTT. This codes for CASRVAGGTDTQYF.

V gene TRBV21-1 combines with J gene TRBJ2-7; TRBD2, as called in the table, went unchecked against the DNA. TRBV21-1 is designated a pseudogene. The CDR3 length is 14 residues. CDR3: CASSSRAGVGEQYF. DNA of the CDR3: TGTGCCAGCAGCAGCCGGGCCGGGGTCGGCGAGCAGTACTTC.

CDR3 bases: TGTGCCAGCAGAATGACAGGCTATGGCTACACCTTC. It is translated as CASRMTGYGYTF. The chain recombines TRBV14 with TRBJ1-2, with D possibly being TRBD1 (6 bases). This CDR3 spans 12 amino acids. The germline V and J ends were trimmed by 6 bases and 4 bases, with 9 bases remaining between them. Per the germline V gene, CDR1 is SGHDN and CDR2 is FVKESK.

This chain uses TRBV5-1 with TRBJ2-7, with D possibly being TRBD2 (5 bases). CDR3 length: 13 amino acids. Trimming took 7 bases from V and 6 from J, leaving 17 bases between them. CDR1 and CDR2 (germline): SGHRS, YFSETQ. CDR3 coding DNA: TGCGCCAGCCGGCTTGGGAGCAACAGCGAGCAGTACTTC. Its translation: CASRLGSNSEQYF.

This clone was observed a single time. V gene TRBV19 combines with J gene TRBJ2-7, with D unresolved. The CDR3 is made up of 13 amino acids. Trimming took off 3 bases at V and 7 bases at J, with 13 bases between the two ends. Germline CDR1 and CDR2: LNHDA and SQIVND (reference sequence). CDR3 sequence reads: CASSIPPAGEQYF. CDR3 coding DNA: TGTGCCAGTAGTATCCCTCCGGCAGGTGAGCAGTACTTC.

The CDR3 loop is CASSLTGQGVETQYF. CDR3 coding DNA: TGTGCCAGCAGCTTAACGGGACAGGGGGTAGAGACCCAGTACTTC. The chain has TRBV7-3 and TRBJ2-5; TRBD1 agrees at 11 bases. Germline V CDR1 and CDR2: SGHTA, FQGTGA. With V trimmed by 0 bases and J by 4 bases, 1 base remained unmatched. This CDR3 comprises 15 residues.

Judged by abundance, this clone is medium-sized (0.01 to 0.1%). The rearrangement uses TRBV27 and TRBJ2-7, with unresolved D. The length of the CDR3 is 14 residues. With 2 bases removed from V and 5 bases from J, the gap between germline ends came to 13 bases. Germline CDR1 reads MNHEY; CDR2 reads SMNVEV (reference sequence). CDR3 sequence (DNA): TGTGCCAGCAGTTTACGCGACGGGTCGGACGAGCAGTACTTC. This codes for CASSLRDGSDEQYF.

The chain carries TRBV28 and TRBJ1-2; tentative D call: TRBD1 (6 bases). The CDR3 is 13 amino acids. CDR1 and CDR2 (germline): MDHEN, SYDVKM. With 7 bases removed from V and 7 bases from J, the gap between germline ends came to 16 bases. Written as DNA, the CDR3 is TGTGCCAGCACCCGGCGGGGGCGCAGTGGCTACACCTTC. This encodes CASTRRGRSGYTF.

The CDR3 is CASRRTAYEQYF. Written as DNA, the CDR3 is TGTGCCAGCAGGCGGACAGCCTACGAGCAGTACTTC. V and J are TRBV12-3 or TRBV12-4 and TRBJ2-7, with D tentatively TRBD1 (6 bases). Deletions cut 6 bases from V and 2 bases from J, with 8 bases between. The CDR3 has 12 amino acids.

The J gene is TRBJ1-2, the V gene TRBV29-1; TRBD1 aligns across 7 bases. Looked up from germline, CDR1 is SQVTM and CDR2 is ANQGSEA. The V gene end was trimmed by 4 bases and the J gene end by 4 bases; junction bases not matched to a gene: 3. The CDR3 runs to 12 residues. The CDR3 sequence: CSVAGQVYGYTF. CDR3 coding DNA: TGCAGCGTTGCCGGACAGGTCTATGGCTACACCTTC.

V and J are TRBV29-1 and TRBJ1-4, with D maybe TRBD1 (5 bases). In germline, CDR1 is SQVTM, CDR2 ANQGSEA. This CDR3 has 14 amino acids. Trimming stripped 6 bases from V and 0 bases from J, with 11 bases between. The DNA for the CDR3 is TGCAGCGTGGGGGGACCTGCAACTAATGAAAAACTGTTTTTT. Protein product: CSVGGPATNEKLFF.

V usage is TRBV6-6 and J usage is TRBJ1-5; D is unclear. Between the trimmed V and J ends, which lost 6 bases and 4 bases, there was a span of 13 bases. Germline CDR1 MNHNY, CDR2 SVGAGI (reference sequence). CDR3 length: 14 amino acids. CDR3 sequence: CASRPAGNNQPQHF. The CDR3 DNA reads TGTGCCAGCAGGCCGGCGGGAAATAATCAGCCCCAGCATTTT.

The CDR3 DNA sequence: TGCGCCAGCAGCGTCGCAGGGGTCCACCAAGAGACCCAGTACTTC. Translated: CASSVAGVHQETQYF. V gene TRBV5-1 combines with J gene TRBJ2-5; possible D gene TRBD1, 6 bases. The germline V and J ends were trimmed by 4 bases and 0 bases, with 13 bases remaining between them. In germline, CDR1 is SGHRS, CDR2 YFSETQ. The CDR3 covers 15 residues. Full variable domain (remainder filled in from reference TRBV5-1 and TRBJ2-5): KAGVTQTPRYLIKTRGQQVTLSCSPISGHRSVSWYQQTPGQGLQFLFEYFSETQRNKGNFPGRFSGRQFSNSRSEMNVSTLELGDSALYLCASSVAGVHQETQYFGPGTRLLVL.

The rearrangement uses TRBV6-5 and TRBJ1-5; 8 nucleotides match TRBD1. Trimming cost V 5 bases and J 5 bases; bases outside gene matches: 8. This CDR3 region has 15 residues. Germline CDR1 MNHEY, CDR2 SVGAGI. Here the CDR3 reads CASSPSGGGHQPQHF. In nucleotides, the CDR3 is TGTGCCAGCAGTCCCTCAGGGGGCGGCCATCAGCCCCAGCATTTT.

The chain is built from TRBV11-2 and TRBJ2-7, with D maybe TRBD2 (5 bases). The CDR3 spans 12 residues. V was pared by 5 bases and J by 5 bases, with 10 bases between. CDR1 is SGHAT, CDR2 FQNNGV, per germline. The DNA of the CDR3 is TGTGCCAGCAGCCACGGGGTCCACGAGCAGTACTTC. Its protein is CASSHGVHEQYF.

The sample holds one count of this clone. The chain is built from TRBV19 and TRBJ1-6; possible D gene TRBD1, 5 bases. Trimming stripped 7 bases from V and 14 bases from J, with 21 bases between. The CDR3 is 14 residues long. Germline V gives CDR1 LNHDA, CDR2 SQIVND (reference sequence). Here the CDR3 reads CASNSDRGHTALHF. The DNA of the CDR3 is TGTGCCAGTAACTCCGACCGAGGACATACGGCCCTCCACTTT. The full variable domain, its missing parts supplied by reference TRBV19 and TRBJ1-6, is DGGITQSPKYLFRKEGQNVTLSCEQNLNHDAMYWYRQDPGQGLRLIYYSQIVNDFQKGDIAEGYSVSREKKESFPLTVTSAQKNPTAFYLCASNSDRGHTALHFGNGTRLTVT.

Turning to this clone: Other nucleotide sequences from this sample produce the same CDR3. V is TRBV20-1 and J is TRBJ2-7; D not resolved. The CDR3 has 11 residues. Trimming shortened V by 0 bases and J by 2 bases, and 2 bases separated the two germline ends. Germline CDR1 is DFQATT and CDR2 is SNEGSKA (reference sequence). The CDR3: CSARDTYEQYF. CDR3 in DNA: TGCAGTGCTAGAGACACCTACGAGCAGTACTTC.

The rearrangement joins TRBV5-1 to TRBJ2-1; D is perhaps TRBD1 (5 bases). CDR3 length: 18 residues. V was clipped by 2 bases and J by 0 bases, with 18 bases between them. The V gene's germline CDR1 is SGHRS and CDR2 YFSETQ. The CDR3 DNA follows: TGCGCCAGCAGCTTTTCCCCTACAGGTTCGAGCTCCTACAATGAGCAGTTCTTC. Protein product: CASSFSPTGSSSYNEQFF.

This chain uses TRBV19 with TRBJ2-5; a weak D match, TRBD2 (6 bases). Germline V gene data show CDR1 as LNHDA and CDR2 as SQIVND (reference sequence). Trimming took off 4 bases at V and 1 base at J, with 22 bases between the two ends. The length of the CDR3 is 18 residues. CDR3 amino acids: CASSTLGALQGGQETQYF. The CDR3 DNA reads TGTGCCAGTAGTACCTTAGGGGCCCTGCAGGGAGGCCAAGAGACCCAGTACTTC.

The gene calls are TRBV7-9 and TRBJ2-5; 14 positions agree with TRBD2. CDR1 and CDR2 from the germline V gene are SEHNR and FQNEAQ (reference sequence). Germline trimming cut 5 bases from V and 3 bases from J; bases unmatched to any gene: 5. This CDR3 contains 16 residues. The CDR3: CASSTGLAGGEETQYF. The CDR3 nucleotides read TGTGCCAGCAGCACAGGACTAGCGGGAGGTGAAGAGACCCAGTACTTC.

The chain combines TRBV6-6 with TRBJ2-7; D remains unclear. This CDR3 has 13 amino acids. Per germline, CDR1 MNHNY and CDR2 SVGAGI (reference sequence). V dropped 4 bases and J dropped 2 bases, with 9 bases sitting between them. CDR3 sequence (DNA): TGTGCCAGCAGTTCCCACAGCACCTACGAGCAGTACTTC. Its translation is CASSSHSTYEQYF.

This clone occurred once. The chain recombines TRBV7-9 with TRBJ1-1; TRBD1 might be the D (6 bases). The CDR3 consists of 15 residues. Germline V gene data show CDR1 as SEHNR and CDR2 as FQNEAQ (reference sequence). Trimming removed 7 bases at V and 2 bases at J, with 17 bases between. The CDR3 sequence is CASIPVGGPNTEAFF. CDR3 sequence (DNA): TGTGCCAGCATCCCCGTCGGGGGGCCAAACACTGAAGCTTTCTTT.

The V gene is TRBV4-3, the J gene TRBJ2-1; weak D call: TRBD2 (6 bases). The V gene's germline CDR1 is LGHNA and CDR2 YSLEER. This CDR3 has 15 amino acids. The V end was cut by 4 bases, the J end by 4 bases, with 14 bases between. CDR3: CASSPGSRGYNEQFF. In DNA form, the CDR3 reads TGCGCCAGCAGCCCCGGGTCCCGGGGGTACAATGAGCAGTTCTTC.

The chain employs TRBV4-1 and TRBJ1-5; a possible D gene is TRBD1 (6 bases). The CDR3 totals 16 residues. Trimming left V 4 bases short and J 1 base short, with 14 bases between. Germline V gene sequence: CDR1 MGHRA, CDR2 YSYEKL. The CDR3 region is CASSRDGGLSNQPQHF. The CDR3 DNA follows: TGCGCCAGCAGCCGAGACGGGGGGCTAAGCAATCAGCCCCAGCATTTT.